What follows is one T cell receptor beta chain and its context. What it recognizes is unknown. This record comes from a study of T cell responses to AZD1222 COVID-19 vaccine. CDR3 length: 15 amino acids. V trimming: 4 bases; J trimming: 1 base; junction bases outside the gene matches: 7. Germline V CDR1 and CDR2: SEHNR, FQNEAQ (reference sequence). Clones were read by immunoSEQ multiplex PCR, and TCRdb kept only the in-frame ones, dropping some. The data contain over 100,000 clones, approximately 90% of them singletons. Study results and limitations: It should be noted that donors were predominantly white British and more often female, and clonal diversity was possibly underestimated. Vaccination with two AZD1222 doses was followed by a rise in Spike-specific TCR breadth and depth. A reported finding is that nearly half of spike-specific TCRs target unmutated variant regions. The study sampled repertoires only after the peak T cell response.

The source was peripheral blood, collected on day 0 of AZD1222 vaccination. The sequence came from an adult in good health. V gene TRBV7-9 combines with J gene TRBJ2-7, with 7 bases fitting TRBD2. The CDR3 loop reads CASSSHGGRSYEQYF. CDR3 sequence (DNA): TGTGCCAGCAGCTCTCACGGGGGGAGGTCCTACGAGCAGTACTTC. Based on the CDR3 plus reference TRBV7-9 and TRBJ2-7, the full variable domain is DTGVSQNPRHKITKRGQNVTFRCDPISEHNRLYWYRQTLGQGPEFLTYFQNEAQLEKSRLLSDRFSAERPKGSFSTLEIQRTEQGDSAMYLCASSSHGGRSYEQYFGPGTRLTVT.